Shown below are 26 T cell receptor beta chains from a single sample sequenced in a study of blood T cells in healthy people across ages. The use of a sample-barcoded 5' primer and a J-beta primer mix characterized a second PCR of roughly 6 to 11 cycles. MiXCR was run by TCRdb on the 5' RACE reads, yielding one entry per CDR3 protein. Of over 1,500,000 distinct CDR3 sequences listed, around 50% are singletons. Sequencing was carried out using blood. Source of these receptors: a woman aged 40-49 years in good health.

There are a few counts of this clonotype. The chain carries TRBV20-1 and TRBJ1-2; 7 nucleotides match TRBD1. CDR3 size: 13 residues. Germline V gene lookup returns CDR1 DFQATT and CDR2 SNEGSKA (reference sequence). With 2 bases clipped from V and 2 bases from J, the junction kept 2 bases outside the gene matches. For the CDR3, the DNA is TGCAGTGCTAGACCGACAGGGAACTATGGCTACACCTTC. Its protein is CSARPTGNYGYTF.

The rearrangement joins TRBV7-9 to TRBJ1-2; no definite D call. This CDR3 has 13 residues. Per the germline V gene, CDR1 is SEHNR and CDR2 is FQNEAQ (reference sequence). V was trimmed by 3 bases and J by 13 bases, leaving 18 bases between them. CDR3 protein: CASSLTTQTSCTF. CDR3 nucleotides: TGTGCCAGCAGCTTGACGACACAAACCAGTTGCACCTTC.

The CDR3: CSATSPSGRPSSYNEQFF. CDR3 DNA: TGCAGTGCTACCTCTCCTAGCGGGCGACCCAGCTCCTACAATGAGCAGTTCTTC. The chain couples TRBV20-1 to TRBJ2-1, with TRBD2 identical over 8 bases. The CDR3 consists of 18 residues. In germline, CDR1 is DFQATT, CDR2 SNEGSKA (reference sequence). After removal of 4 bases from V and 0 bases from J, the junction contained 14 bases not matched to a gene.

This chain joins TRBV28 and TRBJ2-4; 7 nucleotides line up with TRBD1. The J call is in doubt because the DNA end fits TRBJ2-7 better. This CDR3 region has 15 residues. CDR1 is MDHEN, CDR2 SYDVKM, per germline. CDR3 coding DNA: TGTGCCAGCAGTTCGAATACAGGGGAAGTCTACGAGCAGTACTTC. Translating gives CASSSNTGEVYEQYF.

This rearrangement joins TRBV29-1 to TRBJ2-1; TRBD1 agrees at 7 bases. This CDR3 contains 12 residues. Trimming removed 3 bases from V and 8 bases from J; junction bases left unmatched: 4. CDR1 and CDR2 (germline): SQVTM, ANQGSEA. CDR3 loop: CSVERGHDEQFF. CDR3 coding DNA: TGCAGCGTTGAGAGGGGGCACGATGAGCAGTTCTTC.

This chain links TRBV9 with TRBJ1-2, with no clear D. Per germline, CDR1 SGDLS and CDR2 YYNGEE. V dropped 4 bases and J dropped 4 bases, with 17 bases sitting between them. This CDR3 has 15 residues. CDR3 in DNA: TGTGCCAGCAGCCCCAAACCAGGCCTCTTCTATGGCTACACCTTC. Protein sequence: CASSPKPGLFYGYTF.

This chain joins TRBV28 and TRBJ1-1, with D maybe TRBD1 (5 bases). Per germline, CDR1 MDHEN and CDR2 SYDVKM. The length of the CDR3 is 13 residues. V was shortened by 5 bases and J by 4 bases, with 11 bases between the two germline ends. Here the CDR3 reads CASSGMGGTEAFF. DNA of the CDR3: TGTGCCAGCAGTGGTATGGGGGGCACTGAAGCTTTCTTT.

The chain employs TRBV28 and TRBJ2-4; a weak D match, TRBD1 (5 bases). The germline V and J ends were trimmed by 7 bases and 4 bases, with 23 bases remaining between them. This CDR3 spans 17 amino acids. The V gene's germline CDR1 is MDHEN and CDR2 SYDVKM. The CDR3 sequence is CASTTDSDGYEKNIQYF. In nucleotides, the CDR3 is TGTGCCAGCACTACCGACAGTGACGGGTACGAGAAAAACATTCAGTACTTC.

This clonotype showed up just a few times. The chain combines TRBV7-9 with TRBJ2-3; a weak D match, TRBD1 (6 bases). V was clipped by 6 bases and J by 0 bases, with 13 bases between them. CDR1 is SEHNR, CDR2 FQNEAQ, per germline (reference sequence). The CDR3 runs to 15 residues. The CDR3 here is CASSSTGSSTDTQYF. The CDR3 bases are TGTGCCAGCAGTTCTACAGGGTCCAGCACAGATACGCAGTATTTT.

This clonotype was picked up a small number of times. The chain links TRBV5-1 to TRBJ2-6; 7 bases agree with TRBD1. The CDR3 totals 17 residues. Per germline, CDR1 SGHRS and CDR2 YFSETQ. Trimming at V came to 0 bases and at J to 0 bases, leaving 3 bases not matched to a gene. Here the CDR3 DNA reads TGCGCCAGCAGCTTGGGGGACAGAAACTCTGGGGCCAACGTCCTGACTTTC. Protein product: CASSLGDRNSGANVLTF.

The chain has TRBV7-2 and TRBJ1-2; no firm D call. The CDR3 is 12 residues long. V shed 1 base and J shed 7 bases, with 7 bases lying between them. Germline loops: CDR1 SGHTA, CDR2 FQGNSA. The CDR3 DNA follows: TGTGCCAGCAGCTTAGAACGGCCTGGCTACACCTTC. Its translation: CASSLERPGYTF.

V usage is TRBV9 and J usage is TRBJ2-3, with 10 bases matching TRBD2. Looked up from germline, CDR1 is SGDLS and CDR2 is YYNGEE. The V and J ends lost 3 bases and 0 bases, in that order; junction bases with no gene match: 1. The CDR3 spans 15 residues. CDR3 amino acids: CASSGSGGSTDTQYF. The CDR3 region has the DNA TGTGCCAGCAGCGGTAGCGGGGGGAGCACAGATACGCAGTATTTT.

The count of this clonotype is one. As DNA, the CDR3 is TGTGCCAGCAGCTTGGTGTTCGAAACTGAAGCTTTCTTT. Translation: CASSLVFETEAFF. The genes are TRBV5-6 and TRBJ1-1; D gene ambiguous. This CDR3 comprises 13 residues. CDR1 and CDR2 from the germline V gene are SGHDT and YYEEEE. Trimming left V 0 bases short and J 5 bases short, with 8 bases between. The full variable domain, in which reference TRBV5-6 and TRBJ1-1 provide the parts outside the CDR3, is DAGVTQSPTHLIKTRGQQVTLRCSPKSGHDTVSWYQQALGQGPQFIFQYYEEEERQRGNFPDRFSGHQFPNYSSELNVNALLLGDSALYLCASSLVFETEAFFGQGTRLTVV.

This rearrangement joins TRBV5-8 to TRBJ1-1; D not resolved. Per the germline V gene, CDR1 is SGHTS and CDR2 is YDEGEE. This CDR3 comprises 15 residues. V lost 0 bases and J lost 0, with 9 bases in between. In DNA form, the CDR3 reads TGTGCCAGCAGCTTGGGGCAGCTTTTGAACACTGAAGCTTTCTTT. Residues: CASSLGQLLNTEAFF.

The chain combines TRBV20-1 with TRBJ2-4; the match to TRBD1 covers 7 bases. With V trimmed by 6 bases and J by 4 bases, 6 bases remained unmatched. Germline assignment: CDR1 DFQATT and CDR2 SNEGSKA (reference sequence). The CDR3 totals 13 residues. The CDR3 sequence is CSAAPGGKNIQYF. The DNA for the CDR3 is TGCAGTGCGGCCCCAGGGGGAAAAAACATTCAGTACTTC.

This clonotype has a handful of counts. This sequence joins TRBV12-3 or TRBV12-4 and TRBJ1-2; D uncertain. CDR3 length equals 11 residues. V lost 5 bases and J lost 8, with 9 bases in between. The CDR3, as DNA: TGTGCCAGCAGTGCCGAGCAAGGCTACACCTTC. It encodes CASSAEQGYTF.

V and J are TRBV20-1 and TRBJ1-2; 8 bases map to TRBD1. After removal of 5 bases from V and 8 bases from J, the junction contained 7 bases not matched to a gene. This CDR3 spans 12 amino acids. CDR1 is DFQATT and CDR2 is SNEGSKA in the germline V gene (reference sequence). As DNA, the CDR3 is TGCAGTGCTGAGGACAGGGCGGGAGGCTACACCTTC. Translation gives CSAEDRAGGYTF.

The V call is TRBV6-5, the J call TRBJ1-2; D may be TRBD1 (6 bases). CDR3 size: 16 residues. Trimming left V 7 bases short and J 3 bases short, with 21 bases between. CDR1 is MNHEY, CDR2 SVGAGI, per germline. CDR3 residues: CASMWGRGGIDYGYTF. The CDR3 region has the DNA TGTGCCAGCATGTGGGGCAGGGGAGGTATTGACTATGGCTACACCTTC.

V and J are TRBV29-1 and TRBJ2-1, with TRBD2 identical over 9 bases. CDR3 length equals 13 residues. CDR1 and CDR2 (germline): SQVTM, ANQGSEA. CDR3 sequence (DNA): TGCAGGGTAGCGGGGGTGTCTTACGATGAGCAGTTCTTC. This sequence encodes CRVAGVSYDEQFF.

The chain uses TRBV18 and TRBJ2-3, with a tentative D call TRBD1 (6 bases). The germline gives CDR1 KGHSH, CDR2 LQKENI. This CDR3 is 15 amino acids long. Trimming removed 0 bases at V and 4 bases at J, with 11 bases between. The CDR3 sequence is CASSPPSRGADTQYF. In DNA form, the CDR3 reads TGTGCCAGCTCACCACCGAGCAGGGGAGCAGATACGCAGTATTTT.

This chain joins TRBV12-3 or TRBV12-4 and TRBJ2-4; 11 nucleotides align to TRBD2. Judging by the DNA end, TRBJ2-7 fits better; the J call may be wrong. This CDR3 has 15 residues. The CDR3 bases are TGTGCCAGCAGCCAGACTAGCGGGGAATCCTACGAGCAGTACTTC. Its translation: CASSQTSGESYEQYF.

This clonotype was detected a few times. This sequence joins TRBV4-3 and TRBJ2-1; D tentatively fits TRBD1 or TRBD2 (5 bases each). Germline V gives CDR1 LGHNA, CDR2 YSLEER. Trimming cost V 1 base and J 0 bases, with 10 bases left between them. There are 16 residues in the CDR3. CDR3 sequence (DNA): TGCGCCAGCAGCCAAGGAGGGGTAGGCTCCTACAATGAGCAGTTCTTC. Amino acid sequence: CASSQGGVGSYNEQFF.

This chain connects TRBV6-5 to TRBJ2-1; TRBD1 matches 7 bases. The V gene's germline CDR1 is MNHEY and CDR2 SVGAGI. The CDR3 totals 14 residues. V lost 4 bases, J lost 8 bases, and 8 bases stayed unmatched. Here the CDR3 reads CASSFTDRVYEQFF. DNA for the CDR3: TGTGCCAGCAGTTTTACTGACAGGGTTTATGAGCAGTTCTTC.

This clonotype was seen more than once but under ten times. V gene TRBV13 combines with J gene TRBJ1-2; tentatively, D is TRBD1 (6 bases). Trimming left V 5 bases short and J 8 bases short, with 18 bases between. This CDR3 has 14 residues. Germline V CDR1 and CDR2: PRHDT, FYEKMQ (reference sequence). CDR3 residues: CASSVRDTFRGYTF. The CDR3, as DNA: TGTGCCAGCAGCGTCCGGGACACCTTTCGGGGCTACACCTTC. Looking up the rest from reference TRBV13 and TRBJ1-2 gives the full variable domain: AAGVIQSPRHLIKEKRETATLKCYPIPRHDTVYWYQQGPGQDPQFLISFYEKMQSDKGSIPDRFSAQQFSDYHSELNMSSLELGDSALYFCASSVRDTFRGYTFGSGTRLTVV.

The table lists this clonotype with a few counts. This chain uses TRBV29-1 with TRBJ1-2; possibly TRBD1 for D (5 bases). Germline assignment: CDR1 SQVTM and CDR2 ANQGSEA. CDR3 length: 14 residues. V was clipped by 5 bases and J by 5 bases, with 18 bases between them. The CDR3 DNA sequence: TGCAGCGTTAAGGGAGACAGTGAAGGTTATGGCTACACCTTC. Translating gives CSVKGDSEGYGYTF.

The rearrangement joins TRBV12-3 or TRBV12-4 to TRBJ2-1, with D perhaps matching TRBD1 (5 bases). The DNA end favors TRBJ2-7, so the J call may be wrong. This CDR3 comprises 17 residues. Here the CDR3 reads CASSLARRQNTYNEQYF. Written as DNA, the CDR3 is TGTGCCAGCAGTTTAGCGCGTAGACAGAACACCTACAATGAGCAGTACTTC.